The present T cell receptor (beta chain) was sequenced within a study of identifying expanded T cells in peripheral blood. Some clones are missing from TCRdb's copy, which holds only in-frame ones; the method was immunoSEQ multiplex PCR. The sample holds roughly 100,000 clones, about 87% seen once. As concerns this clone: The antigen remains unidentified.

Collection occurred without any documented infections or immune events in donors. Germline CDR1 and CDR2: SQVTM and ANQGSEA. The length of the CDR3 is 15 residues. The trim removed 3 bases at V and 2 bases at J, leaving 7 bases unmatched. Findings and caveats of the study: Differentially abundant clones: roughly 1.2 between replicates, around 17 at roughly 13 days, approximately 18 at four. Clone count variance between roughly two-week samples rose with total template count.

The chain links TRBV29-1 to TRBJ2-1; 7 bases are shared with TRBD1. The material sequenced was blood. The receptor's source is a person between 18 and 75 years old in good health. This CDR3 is CSVERRDRAYNEQFF. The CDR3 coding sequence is TGCAGCGTTGAGAGGAGAGACAGGGCCTACAATGAGCAGTTCTTC.